The text below deals with one TCR beta chain. The data originate from a study of blood T cell repertoires in COVID-19. The CDR3 spans 13 residues. V lost 5 bases and J lost 2, with 9 bases in between. Germline V gives CDR1 SNHLY, CDR2 FYNNEI. Here immunoSEQ multiplex PCR was the method, and the copy in TCRdb shows in-frame clones only, minus some. The data contain about 270,000 clones, around four fifths of them singletons. This rearrangement joins TRBV2 to TRBJ1-2; weak D call: TRBD1 (6 bases). The sequencing input was peripheral blood. This clonotype originated in an older man with acute or convalescent COVID-19. CDR3 bases: TGTGCCAGCAGTTTTCAGGGGAACTATGGCTACACCTTC. Translated: CASSFQGNYGYTF.